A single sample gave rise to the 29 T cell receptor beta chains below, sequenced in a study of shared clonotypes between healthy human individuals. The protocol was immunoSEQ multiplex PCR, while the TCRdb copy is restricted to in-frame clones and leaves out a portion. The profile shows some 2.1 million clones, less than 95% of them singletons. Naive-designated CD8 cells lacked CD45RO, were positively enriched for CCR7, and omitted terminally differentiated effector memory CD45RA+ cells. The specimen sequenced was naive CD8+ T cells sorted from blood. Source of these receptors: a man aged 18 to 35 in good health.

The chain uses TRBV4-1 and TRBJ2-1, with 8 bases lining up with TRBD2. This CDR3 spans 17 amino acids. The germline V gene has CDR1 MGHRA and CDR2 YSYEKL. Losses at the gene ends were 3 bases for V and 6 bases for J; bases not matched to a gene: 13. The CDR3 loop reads CASSHPGSAGGINEQFF. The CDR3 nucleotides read TGCGCCAGCAGCCACCCGGGGTCGGCGGGAGGCATCAATGAGCAGTTCTTC.

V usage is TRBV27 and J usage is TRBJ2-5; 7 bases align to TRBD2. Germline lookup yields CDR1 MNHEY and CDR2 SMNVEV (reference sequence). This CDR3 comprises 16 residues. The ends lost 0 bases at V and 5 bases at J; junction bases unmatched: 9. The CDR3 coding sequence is TGTGCCAGCAGTTTATCAATAGTAGCGGGTTATGAGACCCAGTACTTC. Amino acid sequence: CASSLSIVAGYETQYF.

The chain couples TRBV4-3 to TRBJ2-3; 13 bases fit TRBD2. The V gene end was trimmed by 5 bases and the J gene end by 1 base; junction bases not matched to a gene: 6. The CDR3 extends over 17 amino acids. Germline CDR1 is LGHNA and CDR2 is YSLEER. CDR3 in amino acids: CASSGLAGVEGTDTQYF. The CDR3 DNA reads TGCGCCAGCAGCGGACTAGCGGGAGTGGAGGGCACAGATACGCAGTATTTT.

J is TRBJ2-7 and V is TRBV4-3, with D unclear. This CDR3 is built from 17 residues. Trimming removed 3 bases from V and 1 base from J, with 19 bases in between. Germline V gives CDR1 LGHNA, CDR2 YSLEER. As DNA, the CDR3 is TGCGCCAGCAGCCAGATCCCCCCGGGTCGGGTTTCCTACGAGCAGTACTTC. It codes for CASSQIPPGRVSYEQYF.

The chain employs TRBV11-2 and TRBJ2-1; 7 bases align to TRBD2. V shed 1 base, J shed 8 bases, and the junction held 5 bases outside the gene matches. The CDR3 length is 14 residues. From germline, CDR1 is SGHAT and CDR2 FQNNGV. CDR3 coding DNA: TGTGCCAGCAGCTTAGGTTCTAGCGGCTATGAGCAGTTCTTC. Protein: CASSLGSSGYEQFF.

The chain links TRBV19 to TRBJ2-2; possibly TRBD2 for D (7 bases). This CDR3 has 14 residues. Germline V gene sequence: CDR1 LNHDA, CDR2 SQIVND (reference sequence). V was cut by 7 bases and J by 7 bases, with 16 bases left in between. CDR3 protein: CASTPTGGVGELFF. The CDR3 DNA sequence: TGTGCCAGTACCCCGACGGGGGGCGTCGGGGAGCTGTTTTTT.

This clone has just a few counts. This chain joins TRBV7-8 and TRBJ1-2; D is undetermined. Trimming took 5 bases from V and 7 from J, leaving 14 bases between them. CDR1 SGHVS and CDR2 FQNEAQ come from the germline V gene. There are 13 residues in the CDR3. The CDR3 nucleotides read TGTGCCAGCAGCCCACCGGAGGTCCCTGGCTACACCTTC. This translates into CASSPPEVPGYTF.

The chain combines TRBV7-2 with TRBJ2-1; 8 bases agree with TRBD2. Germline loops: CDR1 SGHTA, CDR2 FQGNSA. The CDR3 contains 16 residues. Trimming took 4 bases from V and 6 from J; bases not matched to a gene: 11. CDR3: CASSSPAGTRGNEQFF. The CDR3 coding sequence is TGTGCCAGCAGCTCTCCCGCCGGGACTAGGGGCAATGAGCAGTTCTTC.

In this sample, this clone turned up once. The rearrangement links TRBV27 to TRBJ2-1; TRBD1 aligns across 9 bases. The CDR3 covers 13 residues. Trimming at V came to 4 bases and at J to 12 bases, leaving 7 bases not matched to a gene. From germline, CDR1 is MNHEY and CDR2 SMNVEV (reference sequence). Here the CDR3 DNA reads TGTGCCAGCAGTTCGGGACAGGGATTCTGGCAGTTCTTC. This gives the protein CASSSGQGFWQFF.

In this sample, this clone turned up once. DNA for the CDR3: TGTGCCAGCAGCCCCACAGACACCGGGGAGCTGTTTTTT. Its protein product is CASSPTDTGELFF. The genes are TRBV5-4 and TRBJ2-2; no firm D call. Germline-derived CDR1 and CDR2 are SGHNT and YYREEE (reference sequence). V dropped 4 bases and J dropped 3 bases, with 7 bases sitting between them. This CDR3 is 13 amino acids long.

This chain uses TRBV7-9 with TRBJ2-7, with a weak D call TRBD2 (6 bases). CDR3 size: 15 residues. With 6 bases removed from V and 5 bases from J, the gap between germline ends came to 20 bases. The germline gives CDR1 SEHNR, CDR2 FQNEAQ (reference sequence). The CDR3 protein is CASSIGTGTLNEQYF. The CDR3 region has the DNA TGTGCCAGCAGTATCGGGACCGGGACTCTCAACGAGCAGTACTTC.

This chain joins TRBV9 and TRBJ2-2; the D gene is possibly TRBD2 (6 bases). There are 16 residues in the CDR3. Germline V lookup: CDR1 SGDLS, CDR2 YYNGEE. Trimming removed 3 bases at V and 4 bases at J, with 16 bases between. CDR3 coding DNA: TGTGCCAGCAGCGAGCACGGGAGATGGTTCACCGGGGAGCTGTTTTTT. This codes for CASSEHGRWFTGELFF.

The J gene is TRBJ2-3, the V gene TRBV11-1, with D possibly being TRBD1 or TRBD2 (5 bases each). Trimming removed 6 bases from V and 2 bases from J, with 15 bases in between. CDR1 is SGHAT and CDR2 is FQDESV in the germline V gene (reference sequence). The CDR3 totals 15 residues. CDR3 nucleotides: TGTGCCAGCAGTTCCACCGGGACCGACACAGATACGCAGTATTTT. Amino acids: CASSSTGTDTDTQYF.

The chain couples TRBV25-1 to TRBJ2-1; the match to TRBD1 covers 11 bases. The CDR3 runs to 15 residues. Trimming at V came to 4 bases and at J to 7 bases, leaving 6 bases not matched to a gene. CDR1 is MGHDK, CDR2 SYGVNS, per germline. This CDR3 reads CASSAGQGVGNEQFF. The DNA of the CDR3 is TGTGCCAGCAGTGCGGGACAGGGGGTGGGTAATGAGCAGTTCTTC.

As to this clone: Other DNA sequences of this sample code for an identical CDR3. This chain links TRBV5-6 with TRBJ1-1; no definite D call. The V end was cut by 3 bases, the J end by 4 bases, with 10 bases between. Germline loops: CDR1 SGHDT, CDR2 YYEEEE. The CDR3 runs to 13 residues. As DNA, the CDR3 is TGTGCCAGCAGCTGGGGTCCCGTCACTGAAGCTTTCTTT. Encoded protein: CASSWGPVTEAFF.

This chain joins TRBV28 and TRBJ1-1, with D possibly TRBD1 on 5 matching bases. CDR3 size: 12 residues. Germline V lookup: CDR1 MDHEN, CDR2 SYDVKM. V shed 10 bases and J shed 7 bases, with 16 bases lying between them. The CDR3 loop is CAIARGEGEAFF. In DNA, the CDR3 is TGTGCCATTGCCCGGGGGGAGGGTGAAGCTTTCTTT.

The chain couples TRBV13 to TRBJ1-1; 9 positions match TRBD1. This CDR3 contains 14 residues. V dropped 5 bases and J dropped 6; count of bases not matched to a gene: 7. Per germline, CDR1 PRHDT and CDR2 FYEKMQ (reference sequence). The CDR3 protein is CASSPGTGSAEAFF. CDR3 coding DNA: TGTGCCAGCAGCCCCGGGACAGGGAGCGCTGAAGCTTTCTTT.

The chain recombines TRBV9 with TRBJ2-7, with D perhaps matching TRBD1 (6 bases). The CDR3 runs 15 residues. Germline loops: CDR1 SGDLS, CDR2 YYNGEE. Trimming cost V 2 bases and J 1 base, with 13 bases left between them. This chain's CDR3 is CASSVSGVESYEQYF. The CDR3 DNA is TGTGCCAGCAGCGTTTCAGGGGTGGAATCCTACGAGCAGTACTTC.

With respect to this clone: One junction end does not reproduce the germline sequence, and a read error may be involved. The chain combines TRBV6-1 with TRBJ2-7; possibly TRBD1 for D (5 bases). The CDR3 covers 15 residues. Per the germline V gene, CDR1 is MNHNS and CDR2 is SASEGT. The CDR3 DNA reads TGTGCCAGCAGTGTAAGGCTAGTGGGGCCCTACGAGCGGTACTTC. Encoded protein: CASSVRLVGPYERYF.

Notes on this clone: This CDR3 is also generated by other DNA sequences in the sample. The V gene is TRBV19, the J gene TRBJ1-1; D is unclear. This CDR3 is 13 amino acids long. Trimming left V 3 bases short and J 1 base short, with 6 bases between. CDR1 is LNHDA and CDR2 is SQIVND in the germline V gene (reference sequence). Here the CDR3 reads CASSMSGNTEAFF. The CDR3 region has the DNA TGTGCCAGTAGTATGTCAGGGAACACTGAAGCTTTCTTT.

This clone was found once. In DNA, the CDR3 is TGTGCCAGCAGCCCGCCATGGATCGGGGACCAAGAGACCCAGTACTTC. This codes for CASSPPWIGDQETQYF. The rearrangement links TRBV7-9 to TRBJ2-5, with a possible D match to TRBD2 (5 bases). CDR3 length equals 16 residues. Germline assignment: CDR1 SEHNR and CDR2 FQNEAQ (reference sequence). V lost 5 bases and J lost 0, with 16 bases in between.

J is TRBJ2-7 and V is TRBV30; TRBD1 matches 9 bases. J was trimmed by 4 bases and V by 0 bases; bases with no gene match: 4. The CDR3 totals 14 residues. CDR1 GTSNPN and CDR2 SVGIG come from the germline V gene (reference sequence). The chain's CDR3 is CAWSVQGAMYEQYF. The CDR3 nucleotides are TGTGCCTGGAGTGTACAGGGGGCAATGTACGAGCAGTACTTC. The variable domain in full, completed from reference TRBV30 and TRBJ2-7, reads SQTIHQWPATLVQPVGSPLSLECTVEGTSNPNLYWYRQAAGRGLQLLFYSVGIGQISSEVPQNLSASRPQDRQFILSSKKLLLSDSGFYLCAWSVQGAMYEQYFGPGTRLTVT.

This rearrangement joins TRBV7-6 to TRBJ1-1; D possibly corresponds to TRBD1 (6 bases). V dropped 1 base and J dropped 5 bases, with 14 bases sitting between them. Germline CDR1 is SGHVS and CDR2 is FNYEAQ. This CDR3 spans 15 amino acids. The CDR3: CASSLEGQGPTEAFF. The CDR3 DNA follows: TGTGCCAGCAGCTTAGAGGGACAAGGTCCAACTGAAGCTTTCTTT.

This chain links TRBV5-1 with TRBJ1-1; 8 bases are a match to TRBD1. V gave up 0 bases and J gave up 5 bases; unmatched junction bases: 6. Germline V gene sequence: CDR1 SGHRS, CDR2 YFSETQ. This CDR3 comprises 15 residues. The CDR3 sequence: CASSLEQGGRTEAFF. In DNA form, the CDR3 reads TGCGCCAGCAGCTTGGAACAGGGGGGCCGGACTGAAGCTTTCTTT.

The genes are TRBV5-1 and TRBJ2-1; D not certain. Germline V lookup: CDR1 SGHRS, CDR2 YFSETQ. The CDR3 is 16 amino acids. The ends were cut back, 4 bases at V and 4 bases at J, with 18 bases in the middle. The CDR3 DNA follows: TGCGCCAGCAGCCTCCTTCGAGTGGGCCCGTACAATGAGCAGTTCTTC. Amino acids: CASSLLRVGPYNEQFF.

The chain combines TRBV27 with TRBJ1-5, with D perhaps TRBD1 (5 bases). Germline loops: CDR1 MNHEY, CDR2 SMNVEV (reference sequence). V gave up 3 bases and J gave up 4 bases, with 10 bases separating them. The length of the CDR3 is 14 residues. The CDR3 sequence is CASSFSGYNQPQHF. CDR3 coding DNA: TGTGCCAGCAGTTTTTCAGGGTATAATCAGCCCCAGCATTTT.

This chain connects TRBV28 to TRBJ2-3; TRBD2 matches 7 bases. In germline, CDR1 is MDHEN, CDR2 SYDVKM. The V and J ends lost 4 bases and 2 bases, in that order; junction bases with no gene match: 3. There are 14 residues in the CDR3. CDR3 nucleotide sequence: TGTGCCAGCAGTTCAGCGGGGTACACAGATACGCAGTATTTT. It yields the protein CASSSAGYTDTQYF.

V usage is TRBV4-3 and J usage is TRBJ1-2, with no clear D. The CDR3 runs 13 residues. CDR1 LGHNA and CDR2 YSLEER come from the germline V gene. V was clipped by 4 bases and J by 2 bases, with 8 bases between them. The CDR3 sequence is CASSPWMNYGYTF. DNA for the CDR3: TGCGCCAGCAGCCCGTGGATGAACTATGGCTACACCTTC.

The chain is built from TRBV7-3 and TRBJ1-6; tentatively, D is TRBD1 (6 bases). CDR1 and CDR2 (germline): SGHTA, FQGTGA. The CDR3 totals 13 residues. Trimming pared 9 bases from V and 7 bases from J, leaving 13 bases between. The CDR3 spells CASRQELNSPLHF. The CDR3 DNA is TGTGCCAGTAGACAGGAATTGAATTCACCCCTCCACTTT. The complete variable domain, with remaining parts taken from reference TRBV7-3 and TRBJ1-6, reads GAGVSQTPSNKVTEKGKYVELRCDPISGHTALYWYRQSLGQGPEFLIYFQGTGAADDSGLPNDRFFAVRPEGSVSTLKIQRTERGDSAVYLCASRQELNSPLHFGNGTRLTVT.